The 25 T cell receptor beta chains below come from one sample, sequenced in a study of T-cell reconstitution after alpha-beta-depleted transplantation in children. Points from the study as a whole: It was newly produced T cells that mostly accounted for T-cell counts and diversity one year after transplant.

What these receptors recognize is not known. The library targeted TCRbeta and was prepared with unique molecular identifiers. TCRdb independently ran MiXCR on the PCR reads; one entry per CDR3 protein. The sample comprises a few hundred thousand distinct CDR3 sequences, nearly 8% of which are singletons, and 9.1% rests with the top ten. The sample was peripheral blood, taken 360 days after TCRalphabeta/CD19-depleted stem cell transplant. Receptors were obtained from a female patient aged 2 to 10 who had a stem cell transplant for Fanconi anemia, so the T cells may come from the graft donor.

At least ten counts were recorded for this clonotype. V usage is TRBV4-1 and J usage is TRBJ2-3; D possibly corresponds to TRBD2 (6 bases). The CDR3 is 14 amino acids. Germline CDR1 and CDR2: MGHRA and YSYEKL. Trimming pared 0 bases from V and 14 bases from J, leaving 18 bases between. The CDR3 here is CASSQDPRLDGPYF. The CDR3 nucleotides read TGCGCCAGCAGCCAAGATCCCAGACTAGATGGTCCGTATTTT.

In its sample, this clonotype was seen many times. The gene calls are TRBV5-1 and TRBJ2-3; 13 bases are shared with TRBD2. The length of the CDR3 is 17 residues. J gave up 4 bases and V 5 bases, and 10 bases lay outside the gene matches. Looked up from germline, CDR1 is SGHRS and CDR2 is YFSETQ. CDR3 coding DNA: TGCGCCAGCAGGCTGGGGCGGACTAGCGGGGGATCAGATACGCAGTATTTT. This translates into CASRLGRTSGGSDTQYF.

This clonotype was found many times. The chain uses TRBV10-3 and TRBJ2-3, with 9 bases aligning to TRBD2. V dropped 3 bases and J dropped 3; count of bases not matched to a gene: 7. Looked up from germline, CDR1 is ENHRY and CDR2 is SYGVKD. CDR3 length: 16 amino acids. The CDR3 here is CAISDAVAGVTDTQYF. CDR3 bases: TGTGCCATCAGTGACGCGGTAGCGGGAGTAACAGATACGCAGTATTTT.

This clonotype was found many times. This sequence joins TRBV5-5 and TRBJ2-5; the match to TRBD2 covers 12 bases. The CDR3 runs to 16 residues. The germline V gene encodes CDR1 SGHKS and CDR2 YYEKEE (reference sequence). The V and J ends lost 4 bases and 2 bases, in that order; junction bases with no gene match: 6. This chain's CDR3 is CASSPGLAGSQETQYF. CDR3 DNA: TGTGCCAGCAGCCCGGGACTAGCGGGCTCTCAAGAGACCCAGTACTTC.

This clonotype was recorded at least ten times. The chain joins TRBV12-3 or TRBV12-4 to TRBJ1-1, with D hard to call. Between the trimmed V and J ends, which lost 6 bases and 1 base, there was a span of 15 bases. The CDR3 is 15 amino acids. In DNA, the CDR3 is TGTGCCAGCAGCCTCCGGGGAGCCCGGAACACTGAAGCTTTCTTT. Amino acids: CASSLRGARNTEAFF.

This clonotype was recorded a few times. The chain recombines TRBV7-6 with TRBJ1-3, with D possibly TRBD1 on 6 matching bases. The CDR3 contains 14 residues. Trimming removed 5 bases at V and 4 bases at J, with 12 bases between. Germline lookup yields CDR1 SGHVS and CDR2 FNYEAQ. The CDR3 sequence: CASSNPRGGNTIYF. CDR3 DNA sequence: TGTGCCAGCAGCAACCCGAGGGGGGGAAACACCATATATTTT. Full variable domain (missing parts from reference TRBV7-6 and TRBJ1-3): GAGVSQSPRYKVTKRGQDVALRCDPISGHVSLYWYRQALGQGPEFLTYFNYEAQQDKSGLPNDRFSAERPEGSISTLTIQRTEQRDSAMYRCASSNPRGGNTIYFGEGSWLTVV.

V is TRBV27 and J is TRBJ2-1, with D perhaps matching TRBD2 (5 bases). The V gene lost 4 bases and the J gene lost 0 bases, with 16 bases spanning the gap. The CDR3 runs to 17 residues. In germline, CDR1 is MNHEY, CDR2 SMNVEV (reference sequence). The CDR3 DNA follows: TGTGCCAGCAGTTCCCCTGGACTGTTGAGCTCCTACAATGAGCAGTTCTTC. Translated, it gives CASSSPGLLSSYNEQFF.

This clonotype was detected many times. The V call is TRBV3-1, the J call TRBJ1-3; D unclear. Trimming pared 1 base from V and 0 bases from J, leaving 10 bases between. Germline values: CDR1 LGHDT, CDR2 YNNKEL (reference sequence). The CDR3 sequence is 16 residues long. The CDR3 loop is CASSQGRPYSGNTIYF. In DNA form, the CDR3 reads TGTGCCAGCAGCCAAGGCAGGCCCTACTCTGGAAACACCATATATTTT. Supplemented by reference TRBV3-1 and TRBJ1-3, the full variable domain reads DTAVSQTPKYLVTQMGNDKSIKCEQNLGHDTMYWYKQDSKKFLKIMFSYNNKELIINETVPNRFSPKSPDKAHLNLHINSLELGDSAVYFCASSQGRPYSGNTIYFGEGSWLTVV.

This clonotype was seen only a few times. This rearrangement joins TRBV10-3 to TRBJ1-1, with no clear D. Trimming removed 7 bases at V and 1 base at J, with 13 bases between. There are 14 residues in the CDR3. The V gene's germline CDR1 is ENHRY and CDR2 SYGVKD. CDR3 in amino acids: CAITVGGRNTEAFF. The CDR3 DNA sequence: TGTGCCATCACTGTGGGAGGGAGGAACACTGAAGCTTTCTTT.

This clonotype was observed at least ten times. The rearrangement uses TRBV10-3 and TRBJ1-1, with D maybe TRBD1 (5 bases). This CDR3 is built from 14 residues. V was clipped by 6 bases and J by 1 base, with 12 bases between them. CDR1 ENHRY and CDR2 SYGVKD come from the germline V gene. CDR3: CAIRLTAENTEAFF. CDR3 coding DNA: TGTGCCATCAGGTTGACAGCCGAGAACACTGAAGCTTTCTTT.

This chain connects TRBV5-5 to TRBJ1-2, with D uncertain. The V gene lost 4 bases and the J gene lost 2 bases, with 9 bases spanning the gap. Germline lookup yields CDR1 SGHKS and CDR2 YYEKEE (reference sequence). This CDR3 is 13 amino acids long. In DNA, the CDR3 is TGTGCCAGCAGCCCCGGGAGCAACTATGGCTACACCTTC. This sequence encodes CASSPGSNYGYTF.

This clonotype was counted many times. CDR3 in DNA: TGTGCCAGCAGCCAAGGGACAGTAAATTCACCCCTCCACTTT. Translating gives CASSQGTVNSPLHF. The chain uses TRBV4-2 and TRBJ1-6; maybe TRBD1 (6 bases). The length of the CDR3 is 14 residues. V lost 1 base to trimming and J lost 7 bases, with 8 bases between them. Germline loops: CDR1 LGHNA, CDR2 YNFKEQ.

In nucleotides, the CDR3 is TGTGCCAGCAGCCCTGGGATCCCCGGTGAGCAGTTCTTC. Its translation is CASSPGIPGEQFF. The chain carries TRBV4-2 and TRBJ2-1; D is unclear. This CDR3 comprises 13 residues. Germline V gene lookup returns CDR1 LGHNA and CDR2 YNFKEQ. V lost 4 bases, J lost 9 bases, and 13 bases lay in between.

This clonotype appeared many times. The chain couples TRBV7-7 to TRBJ1-1; 7 bases line up with TRBD1. Germline-derived CDR1 and CDR2 are SSHAT and FNYEAQ (reference sequence). This CDR3 region has 17 residues. J gave up 4 bases and V 6 bases, and 17 bases lay outside the gene matches. CDR3: CASRQLYRGGKSTEAFF. The CDR3 DNA reads as TGTGCCAGCAGACAACTTTACAGGGGAGGTAAGAGCACTGAAGCTTTCTTT.

This clonotype was counted ten times or more. This rearrangement joins TRBV5-6 to TRBJ2-2; 8 bases are a match to TRBD2. With V trimmed by 2 bases and J by 4 bases, 4 bases remained unmatched. Germline values: CDR1 SGHDT, CDR2 YYEEEE. The CDR3 is 15 amino acids. The CDR3: CASSFLRGGTGELFF. The CDR3 DNA reads TGTGCCAGCAGCTTTTTACGGGGGGGCACCGGGGAGCTGTTTTTT.

This clonotype was seen repeatedly, ten times or more. This rearrangement joins TRBV29-1 to TRBJ2-7, with D unclear. Germline V gives CDR1 SQVTM, CDR2 ANQGSEA. CDR3 size: 12 residues. Trimming took off 7 bases at V and 2 bases at J, with 12 bases between the two ends. For the CDR3, the DNA is TGCAGCGGAACCGACGGAACCTACGAGCAGTACTTC. Residues: CSGTDGTYEQYF.

This clonotype was picked up many times. The chain joins TRBV20-1 to TRBJ2-3, with a possible D match to TRBD1 (5 bases). The length of the CDR3 is 11 residues. The germline V and J ends were trimmed by 1 base and 7 bases, with 6 bases remaining between them. The germline CDR1 and CDR2 sequences are DFQATT and SNEGSKA (reference sequence). CDR3 sequence reads: CSARAGNTQYF. The CDR3 nucleotides are TGCAGTGCTAGAGCAGGGAATACGCAGTATTTT.

This clonotype has more than one count but fewer than ten. This chain connects TRBV20-1 to TRBJ1-6, with D perhaps matching TRBD1 (6 bases). Germline CDR1 DFQATT, CDR2 SNEGSKA (reference sequence). CDR3 length equals 16 residues. V lost 5 bases and J lost 7, with 21 bases in between. The CDR3 DNA reads as TGCAGTGCTCCCCCGGGACATCTTAACCTCAATTCACCCCTCCACTTT. It specifies CSAPPGHLNLNSPLHF.

This clonotype was observed at least ten times. CDR3 amino acids: CASSLPDRVPDTQYF. CDR3 nucleotides: TGCGCCAGCAGCTTACCCGACAGGGTTCCAGATACGCAGTATTTT. The chain couples TRBV5-1 to TRBJ2-3; 7 bases fit TRBD1. The CDR3 has 15 amino acids. Losses at the gene ends were 2 bases for V and 4 bases for J; bases not matched to a gene: 7. Germline assignment: CDR1 SGHRS and CDR2 YFSETQ. The full variable domain, rest sourced from reference TRBV5-1 and TRBJ2-3, is KAGVTQTPRYLIKTRGQQVTLSCSPISGHRSVSWYQQTPGQGLQFLFEYFSETQRNKGNFPGRFSGRQFSNSRSEMNVSTLELGDSALYLCASSLPDRVPDTQYFGPGTRLTVL.

This chain joins TRBV6-5 and TRBJ2-3; 14 bases agree with TRBD2. The V and J ends lost 0 bases and 7 bases, in that order; junction bases with no gene match: 3. Germline assignment: CDR1 MNHEY and CDR2 SVGAGI. The CDR3 totals 16 residues. The CDR3 DNA is TGTGCCAGCAGTTACTCCCGGACTAGCGGGGGGTATACGCAGTATTTT. Protein: CASSYSRTSGGYTQYF.

This clonotype was counted many times. The chain is built from TRBV5-6 and TRBJ2-1; D remains unclear. V lost 3 bases and J 9 bases, leaving 10 bases between the germline ends. The CDR3 length is 12 residues. Per germline, CDR1 SGHDT and CDR2 YYEEEE. Written as DNA, the CDR3 is TGTGCCAGCAGCTCCCCGGCTCGTGAGCAGTTCTTC. Encoded protein: CASSSPAREQFF.

This clonotype was detected many times. The J gene is TRBJ2-2, the V gene TRBV5-6; D possibly matches TRBD1 or TRBD2 (6 bases each). V lost 5 bases to trimming and J lost 4 bases, with 15 bases between them. The CDR3 is 15 amino acids. CDR1 and CDR2 from the germline V gene are SGHDT and YYEEEE. The CDR3 DNA reads as TGTGCCAGCAGATTAGCAGGAGGGGGCACCGGGGAGCTGTTTTTT. This translates into CASRLAGGGTGELFF.

The V call is TRBV6-1, the J call TRBJ2-7; the D gene is possibly TRBD2 (5 bases). CDR1 and CDR2 (germline): MNHNS, SASEGT. Deletions cut 4 bases from V and 6 bases from J, with 10 bases between. The CDR3 loop spans 12 amino acids. The CDR3 loop reads CASSVDFREQYF. The CDR3 DNA follows: TGTGCCAGCAGTGTGGACTTTCGCGAGCAGTACTTC.

This clonotype occurred a few times. The CDR3 spells CASSPSRGGGYTF. CDR3 DNA sequence: TGTGCCAGCAGTCCGTCGAGGGGCGGCGGCTACACCTTC. The chain employs TRBV28 and TRBJ1-2; weak D call: TRBD1 (5 bases). CDR3 length: 13 amino acids. The germline V and J ends were trimmed by 5 bases and 8 bases, with 15 bases remaining between them. The germline V gene encodes CDR1 MDHEN and CDR2 SYDVKM.

The sample holds a few counts of this clonotype. The rearrangement joins TRBV4-3 to TRBJ1-1; no definite D call. The CDR3 covers 13 residues. Trimming shortened V by 1 base and J by 4 bases, and 7 bases separated the two germline ends. Per germline, CDR1 LGHNA and CDR2 YSLEER. The CDR3 DNA reads TGCGCCAGCAGCCAAGGACCTTTCACTGAAGCTTTCTTT. Translating gives CASSQGPFTEAFF.